What follows describes a single TCR beta chain. TCRdb keeps only in-frame clones here, not all; method: immunoSEQ multiplex PCR. The sample lists approximately 250,000 clones; around four fifths were seen once. This sample is drawn from a study of blood T cell repertoires in COVID-19. V lost 3 bases, J lost 3 bases, and 4 bases stayed unmatched. CDR3 length equals 16 residues. Germline V gene sequence: CDR1 MDHEN, CDR2 SYDVKM. This study enrolled people aged about 18 to 100 from around 26 US geographic areas. The study assigned cohorts using participant-reported clinical history. This sequence joins TRBV28 and TRBJ2-7; TRBD2 agrees at 14 bases. Sequencing was performed on PBMCs or T cells enriched from blood (not recorded which). The TCR originated in a man in his forties who had recovered from COVID-19. The CDR3 DNA is TGTGCCAGCAGTTTGTCCGGGACTAGCGGGAGCTACGAGCAGTACTTC. This translates into CASSLSGTSGSYEQYF.